Included here is one TCR beta chain sequence, with context. Antigen unknown. The time point is: pre-treatment sample, taken before nivolumab and TIL therapy. Sequencing used immunoSEQ v3. Here immunoSEQ multiplex PCR was the method, and the copy in TCRdb shows in-frame clones only, minus some. The sample consists of 55,000 to 65,000 clones, approximately 69% of them appearing once. This record comes from a study of TIL therapy for anti-PD-1-resistant metastatic lung cancer. Study-wide points: TIL clonotype persistence in blood showed no apparent association with response.

The source material was blood, sampled at baseline. The receptor's source is a person aged 25-80 years with non-small cell lung cancer.

The CDR3 is CASSYSPQDRHYGYTF. CDR3 coding DNA: TGTGCCAGCAGTTACTCCCCGCAGGACCGCCACTATGGCTACACCTTC. The chain has TRBV6-5 and TRBJ1-2; D is unresolved. CDR3 length: 16 amino acids. Trimming took 0 bases from V and 3 from J, leaving 14 bases between them. Germline-derived CDR1 and CDR2 are MNHEY and SVGAGI.